The 25 T cell receptor beta chains presented below share a single source sample, sequenced in a study of Ad26.COV2.S vaccination and SARS-CoV-2 variants (dated by TCRdb to the early 2020s). This specimen's treatment or condition label, per the study, means: some 20 received Ad26.COV2.S at low or high dose, single or two shots; a few received placebo; per-sample allocation not given. For vaccine and placebo recipients, the sequenced repertoires came from samples collected on day 63 after the first injection. Library construction relied on the immunoSEQ multiplex PCR assay. Drawn from immuneACCESS, this table holds only the in-frame rearrangements with V and J called that TCRdb kept. Clones are partly lost; checked studies trace under half to an unresolved V gene and leave the rest unexplained. The sample table holds roughly 420,000 clones, of which 75% to 90% were seen once. The ten biggest clones cover about 2.7% of the sample.

The sequences come from peripheral blood, collected in a trial of Ad26.COV2.S vaccine versus placebo. The receptor set was obtained from a person between 18 and 65 years old who received the Ad26.COV2.S COVID-19 vaccine or a placebo.

The chain employs TRBV19 and TRBJ2-3, with a weak D call TRBD1 (6 bases). From germline, CDR1 is LNHDA and CDR2 SQIVND (reference sequence). V was cut by 8 bases and J by 3 bases, with 15 bases left in between. The CDR3 has 14 amino acids. The CDR3 coding sequence is TGTGCCAGTTCCAGTGGGGGCTGGACAGATACGCAGTATTTT. It yields the protein CASSSGGWTDTQYF. Variable domain in full (rest from reference TRBV19 and TRBJ2-3): DGGITQSPKYLFRKEGQNVTLSCEQNLNHDAMYWYRQDPGQGLRLIYYSQIVNDFQKGDIAEGYSVSREKKESFPLTVTSAQKNPTAFYLCASSSGGWTDTQYFGPGTRLTVL.

A note on this clone: The sample holds other DNA sequences that translate to the same CDR3. This chain joins TRBV5-1 and TRBJ1-5; D not certain. The CDR3 contains 13 residues. V dropped 0 bases and J dropped 5 bases, with 6 bases sitting between them. In germline, CDR1 is SGHRS, CDR2 YFSETQ. This CDR3 reads CASSLDPDQPQHF. In DNA form, the CDR3 reads TGCGCCAGCAGCTTGGACCCAGATCAGCCCCAGCATTTT. The complete variable domain, with remaining parts taken from reference TRBV5-1 and TRBJ1-5, reads KAGVTQTPRYLIKTRGQQVTLSCSPISGHRSVSWYQQTPGQGLQFLFEYFSETQRNKGNFPGRFSGRQFSNSRSEMNVSTLELGDSALYLCASSLDPDQPQHFGDGTRLSIL.

This clone turned up a few times. J is TRBJ1-3 and V is TRBV21-1. TRBV21-1 is noted as a pseudogene. The CDR3 loop spans 10 amino acids. CDR3 sequence: CASSPASAYF. CDR3 nucleotides: TGTGCCAGCAGCCCGGCGAGTGCGTATTTT.

The CDR3 here is CASSLVGGGVQETQYF. In DNA, the CDR3 is TGTGCCAGCAGCTTGGTAGGCGGGGGTGTCCAAGAGACCCAGTACTTC. The genes are TRBV5-6 and TRBJ2-5, with 7 nucleotides matching TRBD2. Germline loops: CDR1 SGHDT, CDR2 YYEEEE. Losses at the gene ends were 0 bases for V and 1 base for J; bases not matched to a gene: 6. The CDR3 loop spans 16 amino acids.

This chain uses TRBV21-1 with TRBJ2-7; TRBD1 is the table's D call, not checked against the DNA. TRBV21-1 has pseudogene status. The CDR3 loop spans 14 amino acids. DNA of the CDR3: TGTGCCAGCAGCTTTTGGGGGCGCGGGTACGAGCAGTACTTC. Its translation is CASSFWGRGYEQYF.

The chain is built from TRBV30 and TRBJ2-3; no clear D gene. In germline, CDR1 is GTSNPN, CDR2 SVGIG (reference sequence). V lost 1 base, J lost 2 bases, and 13 bases lay in between. The CDR3 runs to 15 residues. The CDR3 reads CAWSGGLRATDTQYF. As DNA, the CDR3 is TGTGCCTGGAGTGGAGGTTTACGGGCCACAGATACGCAGTATTTT.

The rearrangement links TRBV11-3 to TRBJ2-1; 10 nucleotides match TRBD2. This CDR3 has 16 residues. Germline V gene sequence: CDR1 SGHNT, CDR2 YENEEA. J gave up 9 bases and V 1 base, and 9 bases lay outside the gene matches. CDR3: CASSLAPGLAITEQFF. The CDR3 bases are TGTGCCAGCAGCTTAGCTCCGGGACTAGCGATTACTGAGCAGTTCTTC.

The V gene is TRBV30, the J gene TRBJ2-7; a possible D gene is TRBD1 (5 bases). This CDR3 region has 13 residues. V lost 0 bases to trimming and J lost 3 bases, with 9 bases between them. CDR1 is GTSNPN, CDR2 SVGIG, per germline (reference sequence). The CDR3 region is CAWSVNRYYEQYF. The CDR3 coding sequence is TGTGCCTGGAGTGTAAACAGGTACTACGAGCAGTACTTC.

The V call is TRBV5-5, the J call TRBJ1-5; TRBD1 is a possible D gene (5 bases). The germline V gene encodes CDR1 SGHKS and CDR2 YYEKEE (reference sequence). This CDR3 has 18 amino acids. Trimming left V 1 base short and J 4 bases short, with 21 bases between. CDR3 sequence reads: CASSLRPGRRAINQPQHF. Here the CDR3 DNA reads TGTGCCAGCAGCTTGAGACCCGGCCGCAGGGCGATTAATCAGCCCCAGCATTTT. The variable domain in full, completed from reference TRBV5-5 and TRBJ1-5, reads DAGVTQSPTHLIKTRGQQVTLRCSPISGHKSVSWYQQVLGQGPQFIFQYYEKEERGRGNFPDRFSARQFPNYSSELNVNALLLGDSALYLCASSLRPGRRAINQPQHFGDGTRLSIL.

V and J are TRBV7-6 and TRBJ1-4; D unresolved. CDR3 length: 13 amino acids. V was clipped by 5 bases and J by 10 bases, with 14 bases between them. In germline, CDR1 is SGHVS, CDR2 FNYEAQ. The CDR3 loop reads CASSPAPTGKLFF. As DNA, the CDR3 is TGTGCCAGCAGCCCTGCCCCCACGGGAAAACTGTTTTTT.

CDR3 in amino acids: CASSSGGGRYEQYV. CDR3 DNA sequence: TGTGCCAGCAGCTCAGGGGGAGGGAGGTACGAGCAGTACGTC. The chain carries TRBV28 and TRBJ2-7, with D possibly being TRBD1 or TRBD2 (7 bases each). The length of the CDR3 is 14 residues. With 6 bases removed from V and 4 bases from J, the gap between germline ends came to 16 bases. Germline V lookup: CDR1 MDHEN, CDR2 SYDVKM.

J is TRBJ2-1 and V is TRBV7-2, with 11 nucleotides matching TRBD2. The ends lost 5 bases at V and 3 bases at J; junction bases unmatched: 9. Looked up from germline, CDR1 is SGHTA and CDR2 is FQGNSA. This CDR3 has 17 amino acids. This chain's CDR3 is CASSGPLAGGIYNEQFF. As DNA, the CDR3 is TGTGCCAGCAGCGGCCCTTTAGCGGGGGGGATCTACAATGAGCAGTTCTTC.

This CDR3 reads CASSLRTGRTDTQYF. The CDR3 DNA follows: TGTGCCAGCAGCTTGCGGACAGGGAGGACAGATACGCAGTATTTT. The rearrangement uses TRBV5-4 and TRBJ2-3; 8 bases are shared with TRBD1. Trimming at V came to 1 base and at J to 3 bases, leaving 4 bases not matched to a gene. CDR3 length: 15 amino acids. The germline gives CDR1 SGHNT, CDR2 YYREEE (reference sequence).

The V and J genes are TRBV18 and TRBJ1-2; TRBD1 aligns across 10 bases. CDR3 length equals 16 residues. In germline, CDR1 is KGHSH, CDR2 LQKENI. V shed 2 bases, J shed 5 bases, and the junction held 8 bases outside the gene matches. The CDR3: CASSPRQGAWDYGYTF. The CDR3 DNA reads TGTGCCAGCTCACCAAGACAGGGGGCTTGGGATTATGGCTACACCTTC.

The chain recombines TRBV11-3 with TRBJ2-3; 11 bases agree with TRBD1. The CDR3 loop spans 15 amino acids. With 5 bases clipped from V and 2 bases from J, the junction kept 3 bases outside the gene matches. Germline-derived CDR1 and CDR2 are SGHNT and YENEEA. The chain's CDR3 is CASSGQGASTDTQYF. The CDR3 nucleotides are TGTGCCAGCAGCGGACAGGGGGCCTCCACAGATACGCAGTATTTT.

This chain uses TRBV19 with TRBJ2-5; 7 positions agree with TRBD2. V trimming: 5 bases; J trimming: 5 bases; junction bases outside the gene matches: 23. Germline assignment: CDR1 LNHDA and CDR2 SQIVND (reference sequence). This CDR3 contains 19 residues. Here the CDR3 reads CASSPRGVAGRDLGETQYF. The CDR3 DNA reads TGTGCCAGTAGTCCCCGCGGGGTAGCGGGTAGGGATCTGGGGGAGACCCAGTACTTC.

This clone came up once. The CDR3 here is CASSLVNRGTNTIYF. DNA for the CDR3: TGTGCCAGCAGCTTAGTCAACAGGGGGACAAACACCATATATTTT. The J gene is TRBJ1-3, the V gene TRBV7-9; 8 positions match TRBD1. Germline CDR1 reads SEHNR; CDR2 reads FQNEAQ (reference sequence). The CDR3 runs to 15 residues. J lost 6 bases, V lost 1 base, and 5 bases had no gene match.

The genes are TRBV10-2 and TRBJ2-1; TRBD2 matches 9 bases. The CDR3 covers 16 residues. Germline CDR1 reads WSHSY; CDR2 reads SAAADI. The junction had 9 bases not matched to a gene; V was cut back by 6 bases and J by 3 bases. As DNA, the CDR3 is TGCGCCAGCAGGGTCGGGGGAGCGGGGGGCTACAATGAGCAGTTCTTC. Protein product: CASRVGGAGGYNEQFF.

The chain is built from TRBV4-3 and TRBJ1-5, with 7 nucleotides matching TRBD1. Germline V gene sequence: CDR1 LGHNA, CDR2 YSLEER. The CDR3 covers 15 residues. Trimming removed 0 bases from V and 5 bases from J; junction bases left unmatched: 4. The CDR3 is CASSQEVTGDQPQHF. In DNA form, the CDR3 reads TGCGCCAGCAGCCAAGAAGTAACAGGGGATCAGCCCCAGCATTTT.

The chain carries TRBV4-2 and TRBJ1-6; D gene unclear. This CDR3 has 15 residues. V dropped 0 bases and J dropped 8 bases, with 11 bases sitting between them. Germline V gene data show CDR1 as LGHNA and CDR2 as YNFKEQ. The CDR3 reads CASSQDPMADSPLHF. In DNA, the CDR3 is TGTGCCAGCAGCCAAGATCCCATGGCGGATTCACCCCTCCACTTT.

This clone was counted between two and nine times. J is TRBJ1-4 and V is TRBV25-1; D is possibly TRBD1 (5 bases). CDR3 length equals 15 residues. From germline, CDR1 is MGHDK and CDR2 SYGVNS. V gave up 1 base and J gave up 4 bases, with 10 bases separating them. CDR3 bases: TGTGCCAGCAGTGAATGGGAGGGGCTTAATGAAAAACTGTTTTTT. It encodes CASSEWEGLNEKLFF.

The V call is TRBV5-1, the J call TRBJ2-5; perhaps D is TRBD1 or TRBD2 (6 bases each). V was shortened by 5 bases and J by 5 bases, with 13 bases between the two germline ends. This CDR3 spans 13 amino acids. From germline, CDR1 is SGHRS and CDR2 YFSETQ. CDR3 in amino acids: CASSLGGRETQYF. The CDR3 DNA reads TGCGCCAGCAGTTTAGGGGGGAGGGAGACCCAGTACTTC.

This clone was recorded a few times. This sequence joins TRBV4-3 and TRBJ1-6, with D possibly being TRBD1 (6 bases). CDR1 is LGHNA and CDR2 is YSLEER in the germline V gene. The CDR3 is 16 residues long. V shed 1 base and J shed 6 bases, with 13 bases lying between them. The CDR3 DNA reads TGCGCCAGCAGCCAAGGAGGGAGGGGGTTTAATTCACCCCTCCACTTT. Protein: CASSQGGRGFNSPLHF.

Here the CDR3 reads CASSPGQGPQPQHF. DNA of the CDR3: TGTGCCAGCTCACCGGGACAGGGGCCTCAGCCCCAGCATTTT. The J gene is TRBJ1-5, the V gene TRBV18, with TRBD1 matching 10 bases. The V gene end was trimmed by 3 bases and the J gene end by 6 bases; junction bases not matched to a gene: 2. The CDR3 is 14 amino acids. Germline V CDR1 and CDR2: KGHSH, LQKENI.

This clone was seen a handful of times. The chain joins TRBV30 to TRBJ2-5; D may be TRBD2 (6 bases). This CDR3 spans 14 amino acids. Germline assignment: CDR1 GTSNPN and CDR2 SVGIG (reference sequence). V lost 0 bases and J lost 5, with 13 bases in between. The CDR3: CAWSVLASWETQYF. In nucleotides, the CDR3 is TGTGCCTGGAGTGTACTAGCTTCATGGGAGACCCAGTACTTC.